Here is one TCR beta chain with its context. Antigen specificity is unknown. CDR3 length: 12 residues. Trimming took 5 bases from V and 9 from J, leaving 11 bases between them. Looked up from germline, CDR1 is MNHEY and CDR2 is SVGAGI. This specimen comes from a study of cytomegalovirus exposure and HLA in healthy donors. The study, taken as a whole, reports: Reportedly, a later analysis found an Asian-associated ancestry cluster had fewer N-insertions than the approximately 670-donor mean. CMV antigen specificity of a few CMV-associated chains was confirmed in vitro. Sequence variants that were highly shared formed a cluster that was likely a sequencing artifact. According to a later analysis, most TCR beta chains associated with CMV appeared HLA-restricted.

In the PCR, 60 Vbeta and 13 Jbeta primers were used. Assay: immunoSEQ multiplex PCR; the TCRdb copy retains only in-frame clones and omits some. The repertoire holds 150,000 to 200,000 clones, with 80% as singletons. The TCR was taken from a man aged 18 to 35 in good health and CMV-seropositive. The sequenced sample was PBMCs. J is TRBJ1-5 and V is TRBV6-5; D not certain. The CDR3 protein is CASSEIGGPQHF. The CDR3 DNA reads TGTGCCAGCAGTGAAATCGGTGGGCCCCAGCATTTT.